The sequence of this T cell receptor beta chain was determined in a study of shared clonotypes between healthy human individuals (dated by TCRdb to the early 2020s). Broadly, across the study: A few men and a couple of women, aged 18 to 49 years, made up the cohort. Each donor's leukapheresis produced roughly between roughly 0.94 and 9.5 billion PBMCs. Libraries were prepared and TCR repertoires were sequenced by different laboratories using diverse techniques, in order to increase sequencing depth and limit assay-specific biases. Per donor, three plates each were used for CD4 naive and CD4 memory, two for CD8 naive, and one for CD8 memory. To estimate repertoire size and how much clonotype sharing occurs between individuals, the study deeply sequenced the blood TCR repertoires of roughly 5 healthy adults.

Using the deep immunoSEQ assay, multiplex PCR amplified TCR CDR3 regions from genomic DNA. For each cell subset, the extracted genomic DNA was distributed evenly across all wells of several immunoSEQ 96-well plates, and each plate served as one replicate. For sorted subsets, roughly 200 ng of genomic DNA, equivalent to 30,000 or so T cell genomes, went into each replicate PCR. Purified libraries were quantified with a Qubit 3.0 fluorometer, sized on a Bioanalyzer 2100, and re-quantified with the KAPA Library Quantification kit. Every immunoSEQ 96-well plate was sequenced on a separate single-read 150-cycle Illumina NextSeq 550 flow cell. The original methods were these. Because the immunoSEQ output held only junctional sequences and lacked quality scores, the filtering could not match the filtering applied to full-length reads. To assign V/J genes and CDR3, sequences were annotated against IMGT germline references using PyIR, a Python wrapper for IgBLAST v1.9. Reads were filtered out if the reads had weak V/J assignments (E-value above 1e-6), no CDR3, stop codons, out-of-frame junctions, or ambiguous translated residues. A V3J clonotype was defined by an identical inferred V gene, J gene, and CDR3 amino acid sequence. To compute the percentage overlap between repertoires, the number of shared unique clonotypes was divided by the size of the smaller repertoire. Richness of each repertoire was evaluated using RTK rarefaction, the Chao1 estimator, and Recon v2.1 estimates of unobserved clonotypes. OLGA was used to compute generation probabilities for all TCRbeta clonotypes that the gDNA method yielded from a few donors. TCRdb provides this immuneACCESS table in a form limited to in-frame rearrangements. Some clones are lacking; in checked studies, under half of them reflect an unresolved V gene, and why the rest are absent is not known. That table furnishes V, J and clone size, whereas the DNA furnished D and trimming. This sample gives approximately 1.4 million clones in total; 95% to 99% of them show up just once. In total, the top ten clones hold roughly 0.45% of the sample.

Donors were healthy HIV-negative adults with no recently reported acute infections or vaccinations. Only Caucasian adults living in Nashville, Tennessee, USA were represented among the donors. Magnetic negative selection was used to enrich CD4+ T cells, after which naive cells were positively selected on CD45RA and the negative fraction became the memory subset. Blood was collected by leukapheresis, and PBMCs were isolated by Ficoll-Histopaque density gradient centrifugation and then cryopreserved in liquid nitrogen vapor phase. Purity and quantity of every magnetically sorted T cell population were checked by analytical flow cytometry. From each sorted fraction, genomic DNA was isolated and quantified by UV absorbance on a Nanodrop 2000c. The paper as a whole reports these results and caveats: Compared with non-shared clonotypes, clonotypes shared by all four sorted-subset donors had higher generation probabilities. The genetic and exposure-history diversity represented was limited by the small number of donors. Pairwise subsampling indicated that sequencing depth was expected to affect the degree of clonotype sharing among donors. Rarefaction of sorted-subset datasets indicated incomplete sequencing despite the large sequencing depth. Only blood was sampled, and tissue TCR repertoires likely differ from those in blood. Naive subsets generally had larger estimated clonotype richness than memory subsets did. Sharing across several donors was observed for 4.5% to 6.5% of naive CD4, 3% to 3.5% of naive CD8, 2% to 2.5% of memory CD4, and 0.4% of memory CD8 clonotypes.

Remarks on this clone: There is no known antigen for this receptor. No base-level quality is on record; no much larger clone is a single base apart.

CDR1 and CDR2 (PRHDT, FYEKMQ) derive from the germline V gene (reference sequence). Deletion took 5 bases off V and 6 bases off J, with a span of 24 bases between the germline ends. Measured from the cysteine to the phenylalanine, the CDR3 is 17 residues long. Of all the DNA, just the CDR3 is kept, 51 bases in frame from base 1. This clonotype was sampled from a man aged 25 to 40 in good health. In this chain, TRBV13 is recombined with TRBJ2-3; the D segment could be TRBD2, given 5 matching bases. Material for sequencing was naive CD4+ T cells sorted from blood. The label giving this sample's cell subset or site can be read as: CD45RA+ positively selected. The CDR3 here reads CASSAKTMRDGTDTQYF. In nucleotides, the sequence is TGTGCCAGCAGCGCCAAAACGATGAGGGATGGAACGGATACGCAGTATTTT.